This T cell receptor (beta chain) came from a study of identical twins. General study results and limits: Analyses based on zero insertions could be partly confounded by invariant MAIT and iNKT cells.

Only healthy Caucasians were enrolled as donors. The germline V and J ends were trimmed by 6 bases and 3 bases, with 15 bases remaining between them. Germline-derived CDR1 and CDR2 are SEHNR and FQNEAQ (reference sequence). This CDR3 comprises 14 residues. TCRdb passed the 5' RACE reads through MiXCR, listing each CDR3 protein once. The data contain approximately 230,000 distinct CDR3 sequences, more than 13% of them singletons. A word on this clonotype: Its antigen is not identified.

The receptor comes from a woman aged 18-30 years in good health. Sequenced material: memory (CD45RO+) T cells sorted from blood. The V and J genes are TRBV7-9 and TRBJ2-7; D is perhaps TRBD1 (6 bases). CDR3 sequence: CASSSGQNFYEQYF. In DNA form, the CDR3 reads TGTGCCAGCAGTTCCGGACAGAACTTCTACGAGCAGTACTTC.